These T cell receptor beta chains were read from a single sample in a study of cytomegalovirus exposure and HLA in healthy donors. The protocol was immunoSEQ multiplex PCR, while the TCRdb copy is restricted to in-frame clones and leaves out a portion. The data contain about 120,000 clones, about four fifths of them singletons. Sequenced: PBMCs. The origin of the receptors is a woman in her thirties or forties in good health and CMV-seropositive. Each CDR3 is given with its conserved first and last residue. Each record gives: J gene, clone size, V gene, D gene, CDR3 protein, CDR3 DNA. The D gene is left open where the match is weak. Expanded clones are given a class, and other clones once, few, many or no size at all.

TRBJ2-5	NA	TRBV7-4	TRBD2	CASSRGLAGKQETQYF	TGTGCCAGCAGCAGAGGGCTAGCGGGCAAACAAGAGACCCAGTACTTC
TRBJ1-2	NA	TRBV19	TRBD1	CASKPTGGADGYTF	TGTGCCAGTAAGCCGACAGGGGGCGCCGATGGCTACACCTTC
TRBJ1-3	NA	TRBV10-1	NA	CASSETVEGNTIYF	TGCGCCAGCAGTGAGACGGTCGAAGGAAACACCATATATTTT
TRBJ1-4	NA	TRBV7-2	TRBD1	CASSPSGGPTEKLFF	TGTGCCAGCAGCCCATCAGGGGGCCCGACTGAAAAACTGTTTTTT
TRBJ1-4	few	TRBV27	TRBD1	CASSSRDREGEKLFF	TGTGCCAGCAGTTCCCGGGACAGGGAAGGTGAAAAACTGTTTTTT
TRBJ2-7	NA	TRBV5-4	NA	CASSAIWSRYEQYF	TGTGCCAGCAGCGCCATCTGGAGTCGTTACGAGCAGTACTTC
TRBJ2-3	NA	TRBV9	TRBD2	CASSRDYTDTQYF	TGTGCCAGCAGCAGGGACTACACAGATACGCAGTATTTT
TRBJ2-1	once	TRBV11-2	TRBD2	CASSLDSREAIYNEQFF	TGTGCCAGCAGCTTAGATTCGCGGGAGGCCATCTACAATGAGCAGTTCTTC
TRBJ2-1	NA	TRBV27	TRBD2	CASSLRLAGILPPNEQFF	TGTGCCAGCAGTTTACGGCTAGCGGGAATCCTACCCCCCAATGAGCAGTTCTTC
TRBJ2-5	NA	TRBV5-6	NA	CASSLWGGLETQYF	TGTGCCAGCAGCTTGTGGGGGGGCTTGGAGACCCAGTACTTC
TRBJ2-1	NA	TRBV5-5	NA	CASSQAGGNEQFF	TGTGCCAGCAGCCAGGCCGGGGGCAATGAGCAGTTCTTC
TRBJ2-3	NA	TRBV6-6	TRBD2	CASGTSGYTDTQYF	TGTGCCAGCGGGACTAGCGGATACACAGATACGCAGTATTTT
TRBJ2-1	NA	TRBV5-1	TRBD2	CASSLLREFDEQFF	TGCGCCAGCAGCTTGTTGCGGGAGTTCGATGAGCAGTTCTTC
TRBJ2-2	NA	TRBV25-1	NA	CASSDLASGTGELFF	TGTGCCAGCAGTGATCTGGCGTCGGGCACCGGGGAGCTGTTTTTT
TRBJ2-1	NA	TRBV20-1	NA	CSAGPNKREFF	TGCAGTGCTGGGCCAAACAAAAGAGAGTTCTTC
TRBJ1-1	NA	TRBV28	NA	CAIAGSGALNTEAFF	TGTGCCATTGCTGGGTCAGGGGCCCTGAACACTGAAGCTTTCTTT
TRBJ2-3	NA	TRBV27	TRBD2	CVSSALAGGHTDTQYF	TGTGTCAGCAGTGCCCTAGCGGGAGGGCATACAGATACGCAGTATTTT
TRBJ2-3	NA	TRBV11-3	NA	CASSLDGRVGTDTQYF	TGTGCCAGCAGCTTAGATGGCAGGGTGGGAACAGATACGCAGTATTTT
TRBJ1-1	NA	TRBV5-1	TRBD1	CASSLEGAGTEAFF	TGCGCCAGCAGCTTGGAGGGGGCGGGCACTGAAGCTTTCTTT
TRBJ2-3	NA	TRBV5-1	NA	CASSEPGGDTQYF	TGCGCCAGCAGCGAGCCGGGCGGGGATACGCAGTATTTT
TRBJ2-5	NA	TRBV13	NA	CASSQTHEETQYF	TGTGCCAGCAGCCAAACTCACGAAGAGACCCAGTACTTC
TRBJ2-7	NA	TRBV4-1	TRBD2	CASSHQGLAVPYEQYF	TGCGCCAGCAGCCACCAAGGACTAGCGGTACCCTACGAGCAGTACTTC
TRBJ2-1	NA	TRBV4-2	TRBD2	CASSPAGLAYNEQFF	TGTGCCAGCAGCCCCGCCGGACTAGCTTACAATGAGCAGTTCTTC
TRBJ2-2	NA	TRBV9	NA	CASSEHRINTGELFF	TGTGCCAGCAGCGAACACCGAATCAACACCGGGGAGCTGTTTTTT
TRBJ2-7	NA	TRBV7-9	TRBD2	CASSPLLGALAGVSYEQYF	TGTGCCAGCAGCCCACTTTTGGGAGCACTAGCGGGAGTCAGCTACGAGCAGTACTTC
TRBJ2-2	NA	TRBV5-4	NA	CASSAKTQGPTGELFF	TGTGCCAGCAGCGCCAAAACACAGGGCCCCACCGGGGAGCTGTTTTTT
TRBJ1-1	NA	TRBV5-1	TRBD1	CASSGQGNTEAFF	TGCGCCAGCAGCGGACAGGGGAACACTGAAGCTTTCTTT
TRBJ2-7	NA	TRBV27	TRBD2	CASSPGLGSYEQYF	TGTGCCAGCAGTCCGGGACTAGGTTCCTACGAGCAGTACTTC
TRBJ2-1	NA	TRBV18	NA	CASSPENSNEQFF	TGTGCCAGCTCACCCGAGAACAGTAATGAGCAGTTCTTC
TRBJ2-7	NA	TRBV28	TRBD1	CASSLGQGGYEQYF	TGTGCCAGCAGTTTGGGACAGGGGGGCTACGAGCAGTACTTC
TRBJ2-1	NA	TRBV11-3	TRBD1	CASSAWWPGQGNYNEQFF	TGTGCCAGCAGCGCTTGGTGGCCGGGACAGGGAAACTACAATGAGCAGTTCTTC
TRBJ1-4	NA	TRBV6-5	TRBD1	CASSYGTGSEKLFF	TGTGCCAGCAGTTACGGGACAGGGTCTGAAAAACTGTTTTTT
TRBJ2-3	NA	TRBV7-2	TRBD1	CASSRDRHTDTQYF	TGTGCCAGCAGTCGGGACAGACACACAGATACGCAGTATTTT
TRBJ2-7	NA	TRBV6-6	TRBD1	CASSYVTRDRGYEQYF	TGTGCCAGCAGTTACGTCACTCGAGACAGGGGTTACGAGCAGTACTTC
TRBJ2-7	NA	TRBV6-6	TRBD2	CASSPAAGGWEQYF	TGTGCCAGCAGTCCGGCAGCGGGAGGTTGGGAGCAGTACTTC
TRBJ2-5	few	TRBV11-1	NA	CASGRGQETQYF	TGTGCCAGCGGTCGGGGTCAAGAGACCCAGTACTTC
TRBJ1-2	NA	TRBV7-2	NA	CASSPPGGIYGYTF	TGTGCCAGCAGCCCACCGGGTGGCATCTATGGCTACACCTTC
TRBJ1-1	NA	TRBV4-2	NA	CASSLNSGNTEAFF	TGTGCCAGCAGCCTAAATTCAGGGAACACTGAAGCTTTCTTT
TRBJ2-2	NA	TRBV11-3	TRBD1	CASSLRQGATNTGELFF	TGTGCCAGCAGCTTACGACAGGGGGCAACGAACACCGGGGAGCTGTTTTTT
TRBJ2-7	NA	TRBV28	TRBD1	CASSLIGQGRPYEQYF	TGTGCCAGCAGTTTAATCGGACAGGGGAGGCCCTACGAGCAGTACTTC
TRBJ1-1	NA	TRBV20-1	NA	CSAFQATEAFF	TGCAGTGCTTTCCAAGCCACTGAAGCTTTCTTT
TRBJ2-1	NA	TRBV27	NA	CASSHRDWRYNEQFF	TGTGCCAGCAGTCACCGGGACTGGAGATACAATGAGCAGTTCTTC
TRBJ1-1	NA	TRBV28	TRBD1	CASGPGQGLMNTEAFF	TGTGCCAGCGGGCCGGGACAGGGACTAATGAACACTGAAGCTTTCTTT
TRBJ2-5	NA	TRBV11-3	NA	CASSTARGQETQYF	TGTGCCAGCAGCACCGCCAGGGGACAAGAGACCCAGTACTTC
TRBJ2-4	NA	TRBV19	NA	CASSIGAAKNIQYF	TGTGCCAGTAGTATAGGGGCAGCCAAAAACATTCAGTACTTC
TRBJ1-1	NA	TRBV5-8	TRBD1	CASSPAGTGGRGAFF	TGTGCCAGCAGCCCCGCCGGGACAGGGGGCCGGGGAGCTTTCTTT
TRBJ2-5	NA	TRBV13	TRBD2	CASSAGLAGVGETQYF	TGTGCCAGCAGCGCAGGACTAGCGGGGGTCGGAGAGACCCAGTACTTC
TRBJ1-4	NA	TRBV9	NA	CASSPVGQIREKLFF	TGTGCCAGCAGCCCGGTGGGGCAGATACGTGAAAAACTGTTTTTT
TRBJ1-2	NA	TRBV4-3	NA	CASSQGPTVGYGYTF	TGCGCCAGCAGCCAAGGTCCGACAGTCGGCTATGGCTACACCTTC
TRBJ2-6	NA	TRBV5-1	NA	CASSEVGGANVLTF	TGCGCCAGCAGCGAGGTCGGCGGGGCCAACGTCCTGACTTTC
TRBJ2-7	NA	TRBV5-4	NA	CATSESGRLPAYEQYF	TGTGCAACCAGCGAGAGTGGTCGACTACCTGCTTACGAGCAGTACTTC
TRBJ2-7	NA	TRBV6-5	TRBD2	CATGRPGLVPYEQYF	TGTGCCACTGGGAGACCGGGACTAGTTCCCTACGAGCAGTACTTC